The present T cell receptor beta chain was sequenced within a study of CD8+ T cells in alopecia areata. Whole-study findings and limits: Mouse data revealed clearer TCR sharing than patient data did, a gap possibly tied to HLA.

As for treatment: oral pan-JAK inhibitor, 5-10 mg twice daily. Peripheral blood and lesional scalp punch biopsies came from alopecia areata patients. PBMC-derived CD4+ and CD8+ T cells were sorted. Trimming stripped 3 bases from V and 0 bases from J, with 6 bases between. Per germline, CDR1 SGHKS and CDR2 YYEKEE (reference sequence). The CDR3 totals 13 residues. Sequencing used cDNA as its template, made by extracting RNA and reverse transcribing it. Sequenced by immunoSEQ multiplex PCR; TCRdb stores in-frame clones only, minus some. The repertoire includes about 100,000 clones, roughly three fifths of them detected once, and around 15% sits in the top ten. Points on this clone: Its target is not known.

The source is a human donor with alopecia areata. The V and J genes are TRBV5-5 and TRBJ1-1; D not certain. The source was CD8+ T cells sorted from blood, collected around week 55, from a patient treated with tofacitinib. DNA for the CDR3: TGTGCCAGCAGCTCCGACATGAACACTGAAGCTTTCTTT. This translates into CASSSDMNTEAFF.